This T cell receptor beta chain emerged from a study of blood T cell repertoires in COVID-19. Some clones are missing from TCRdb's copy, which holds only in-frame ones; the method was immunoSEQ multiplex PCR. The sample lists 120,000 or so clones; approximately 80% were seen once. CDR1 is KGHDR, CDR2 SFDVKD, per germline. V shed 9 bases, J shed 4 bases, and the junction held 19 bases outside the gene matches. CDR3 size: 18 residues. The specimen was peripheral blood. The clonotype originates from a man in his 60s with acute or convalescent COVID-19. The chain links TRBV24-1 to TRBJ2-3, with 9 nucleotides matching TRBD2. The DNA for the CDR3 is TGTGCCACCGGCTCGATATACCTAATAGCGGGAGTGGCAGATACGCAGTATTTT. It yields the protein CATGSIYLIAGVADTQYF.